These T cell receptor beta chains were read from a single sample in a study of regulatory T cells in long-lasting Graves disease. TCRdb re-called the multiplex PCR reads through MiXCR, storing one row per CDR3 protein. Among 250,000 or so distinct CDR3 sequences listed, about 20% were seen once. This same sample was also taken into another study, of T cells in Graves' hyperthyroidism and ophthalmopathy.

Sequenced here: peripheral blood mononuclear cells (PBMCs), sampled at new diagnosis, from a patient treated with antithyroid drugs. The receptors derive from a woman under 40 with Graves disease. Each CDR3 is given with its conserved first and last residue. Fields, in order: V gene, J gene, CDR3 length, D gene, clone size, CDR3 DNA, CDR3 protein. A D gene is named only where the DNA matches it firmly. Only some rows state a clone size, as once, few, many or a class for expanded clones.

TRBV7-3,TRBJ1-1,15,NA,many,TGCGCCAGCAGCCACCGCCCCGGTATGAACACTGAAGCTTTCTTT,CASSHRPGMNTEAFF
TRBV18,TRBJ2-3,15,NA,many,TGTGCCAGCTCACCACCAGGCGCAGCGGGAGATACGCAGTATTTT,CASSPPGAAGDTQYF
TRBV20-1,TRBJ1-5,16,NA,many,TGCAGTGCTAGTAAGATCGGGTTTCGGTTAGATCAGCCCCAGCATTTT,CSASKIGFRLDQPQHF
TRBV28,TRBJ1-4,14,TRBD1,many,TGTGCCAGCGCCCGGGACAGGGCAAATGAAAAACTGTTTTTT,CASARDRANEKLFF
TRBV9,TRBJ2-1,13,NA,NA,TGTGCCGGCAGCTCGGGACCGGGGAATGAACAGTTCTTC,CAGSSGPGNEQFF
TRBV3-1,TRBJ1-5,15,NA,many,TGTGCCAACAGCCAAGGAGGGGCGGACTCTCAGCCCCAGCATTTT,CANSQGGADSQPQHF
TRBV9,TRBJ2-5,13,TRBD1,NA,TGTGCCAGCAGCGAGGGACAGCGCGGGACCCAGTACTTC,CASSEGQRGTQYF
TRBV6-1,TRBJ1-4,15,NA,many,TGTGCCAGCAGTGAAGCGCACGGTTTCGGGGAAAAACTGTTTTTT,CASSEAHGFGEKLFF
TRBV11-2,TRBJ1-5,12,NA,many,TGTGCCAGCAGCTCACAGGGTCAGCCCCAGCATTTT,CASSSQGQPQHF
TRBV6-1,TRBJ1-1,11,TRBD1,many,TGTGCCAGCAGTCGACAGGGGCAAGCTTTCTTT,CASSRQGQAFF
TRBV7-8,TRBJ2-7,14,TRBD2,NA,TGTGCCAGCAGCATAGGGCCTAGCGGATACGAGCAGTACTTC,CASSIGPSGYEQYF
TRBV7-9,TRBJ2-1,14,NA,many,TGTGCCAGCACTTCCCTCGTTGGGGCGAATGAGCAGTTCTTC,CASTSLVGANEQFF
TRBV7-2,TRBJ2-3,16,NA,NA,TGTGCCAGCAGCTTAGCGGGACACCCATCGGTTGATACGCAGTATTTT,CASSLAGHPSVDTQYF
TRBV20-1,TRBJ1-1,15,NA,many,TGCAGTGCTAGAGGGAGTACGACCTTGAACACTGAAGCTTTCTTT,CSARGSTTLNTEAFF
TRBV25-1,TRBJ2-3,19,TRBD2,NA,TGTGCCAGCAGTGAATCGAGTCTAGCGGGAGGCAAGAGCACAGATACGCAGTATTTT,CASSESSLAGGKSTDTQYF
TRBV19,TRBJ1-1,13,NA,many,TGTGCCAGTAGTAGTACAACCAACACTGAAGCTTTCTTT,CASSSTTNTEAFF
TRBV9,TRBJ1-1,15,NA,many,TGTGCCAGCAGCGTAGTCCCCGTTCCTTCGACTGAAGCTTTCTTT,CASSVVPVPSTEAFF
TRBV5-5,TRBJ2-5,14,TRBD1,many,TGTGCCAGCAGCTTGGGGACAGGGCAAGAGACCCAGTACTTC,CASSLGTGQETQYF
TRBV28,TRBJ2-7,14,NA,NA,TGTGCCAGCAGTTTATTGGGCAGATCCTACGAGCAGTACTTC,CASSLLGRSYEQYF
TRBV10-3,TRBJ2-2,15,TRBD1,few,TGTGCCATCAGTCCGGGACAGGGGAACACCGGGGAGCTGTTTTTT,CAISPGQGNTGELFF
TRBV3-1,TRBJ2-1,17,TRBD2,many,TGTGCCAGCAGCCAAGTGAGTAGCGGGGGTTCGCCGCTTGAGCAGTTCTTC,CASSQVSSGGSPLEQFF
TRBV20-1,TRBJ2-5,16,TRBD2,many,TGCAGTGCCCCGAACGTTGGGGGGGAAACTGGGGAGACCCAGTACTTC,CSAPNVGGETGETQYF
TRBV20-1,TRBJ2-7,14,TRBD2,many,TGCAGTGCTAGAGACGCGGGGGACCCTTACGAGCAGTACTTC,CSARDAGDPYEQYF
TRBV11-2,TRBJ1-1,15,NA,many,TGTGCCAGCAGCTTACGACAGTATATGAACACTGAAGCTTTCTTT,CASSLRQYMNTEAFF
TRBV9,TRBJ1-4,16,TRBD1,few,TGTGCCAGCAGCGTAGGACAGGGGGGAACTAATGAAAAACTGTTTTTT,CASSVGQGGTNEKLFF
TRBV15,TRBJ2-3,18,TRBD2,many,TGTGCCACCAGCAGATCCGCCGCGACTAGCGTAAGCACAGATACGCAGTATTTT,CATSRSAATSVSTDTQYF
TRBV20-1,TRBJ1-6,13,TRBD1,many,TGCAGTGCTATCAGACAGGGAAATTCACCCCTCCACTTT,CSAIRQGNSPLHF
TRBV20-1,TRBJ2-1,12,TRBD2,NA,TGCAGTGCTAGCGGGGGGGGTAATGAGCAGTTCTTC,CSASGGGNEQFF
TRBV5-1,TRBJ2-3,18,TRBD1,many,TGCGCCAGCAGCCTACCGGGACAGGGTACCACGAGCACAGATACGCAGTATTTT,CASSLPGQGTTSTDTQYF
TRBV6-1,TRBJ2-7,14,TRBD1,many,TGTGCCAGCAGCAGACAGGGATCCCGCTACGAGCAGTACTTC,CASSRQGSRYEQYF
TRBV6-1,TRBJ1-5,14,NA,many,TGTGCCAGCAGACCAAACGAGGGTTATCAGCCCCAGCATTTT,CASRPNEGYQPQHF
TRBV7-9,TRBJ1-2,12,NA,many,TGTGCCAGCAGTTCCGATGCAAGTGGCTACACCTTC,CASSSDASGYTF
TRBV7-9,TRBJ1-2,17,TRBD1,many,TGTGCCAGCAGCTTAGGTCCCGGACAGGAATCTAACTATGGCTACACCTTC,CASSLGPGQESNYGYTF
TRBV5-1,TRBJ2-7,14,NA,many,TGTGCCAGCAGCAGGGGAGGGTGGTTCAACGAGCAGTACTTC,CASSRGGWFNEQYF
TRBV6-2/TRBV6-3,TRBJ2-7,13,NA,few,TGTGCCAGCGAGGGTAGCGAGTCCTACGAGCAGTACTTC,CASEGSESYEQYF
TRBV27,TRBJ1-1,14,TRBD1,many,TGTGCCAGCAGCCGACAGGGGAGGGACACTGAAGCTTTCTTT,CASSRQGRDTEAFF
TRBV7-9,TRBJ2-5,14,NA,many,TGTGCCAGCAGCTTCTCCCCCCGCGAAGAGACCCAGTACTTC,CASSFSPREETQYF
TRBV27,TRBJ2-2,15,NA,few,TGTGCCAGCACGGAACAGGGAAGTAGAACCGGGGAGCTGTTTTTT,CASTEQGSRTGELFF
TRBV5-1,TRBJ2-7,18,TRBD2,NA,TGCGCCAGCAGCTTCGACCCAGACGGGGGACTAGCGACGGGTGAGCAGTACTTC,CASSFDPDGGLATGEQYF
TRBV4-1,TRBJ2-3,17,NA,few,TGCGCCAGCAGCCAAGATCAAGGAGGGGTAGACCCAGATACGCAGTATTTT,CASSQDQGGVDPDTQYF
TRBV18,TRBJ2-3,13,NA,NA,TGTGCCAGCTCACCTATGGTCACAGATACGCAGTATTTT,CASSPMVTDTQYF
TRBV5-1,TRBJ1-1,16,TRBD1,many,TGCGCCAGCAGCTTGTTAACAGGGGGCTTAAACACTGAAGCTTTCTTT,CASSLLTGGLNTEAFF
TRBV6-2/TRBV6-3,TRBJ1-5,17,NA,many,TGTGCCAGCAGTTACTCACGACTTAGACGGGATTTTAAGCCCCAGCATTTT,CASSYSRLRRDFKPQHF
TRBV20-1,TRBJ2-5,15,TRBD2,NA,TGCAGTGCTACTACTAGCGGGGGGGCAGGAGAGACCCAGTACTTC,CSATTSGGAGETQYF
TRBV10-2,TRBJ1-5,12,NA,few,TGCGCCAGCAGTGAGTATTATCAGCCCCAGCATTTT,CASSEYYQPQHF
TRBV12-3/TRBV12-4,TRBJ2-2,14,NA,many,TGTGCCAGCAGTTTCCCGATGAACACCGGGGAGCTGTTTTTT,CASSFPMNTGELFF
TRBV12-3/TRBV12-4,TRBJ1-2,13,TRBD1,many,TGTGCCAGCAGTCGGACAGGTCTGCATGGCTACACCTTC,CASSRTGLHGYTF
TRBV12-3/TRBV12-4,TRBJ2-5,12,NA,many,TGTGCCAGCAGGGACTGGGGAGAGACCCAGTACTTC,CASRDWGETQYF
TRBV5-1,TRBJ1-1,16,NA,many,TGCGCCAGCAGCTTGGCGGCAGGGCGCGTGAACACTGAAGCTTTCTTT,CASSLAAGRVNTEAFF
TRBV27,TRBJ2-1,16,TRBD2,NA,TGTGCCAGCAGTTTCAGGCTAGCGGGGGCACAGGATGAGCAGCTCTTC,CASSFRLAGAQDEQLF
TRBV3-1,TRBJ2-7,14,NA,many,TGTGCCAGCAGTCCCAGGGGAGTATCCTACGAGCAGTACTTC,CASSPRGVSYEQYF
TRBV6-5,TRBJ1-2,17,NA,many,TGTGCCAGCAGTTACTCGACCCGGACACCGTCTAACTATGGCTACACCTTC,CASSYSTRTPSNYGYTF
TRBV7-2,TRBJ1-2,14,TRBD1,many,TGTGCCAGCAGCTTAATGGACAGGGGCTATGGCTACACCTTC,CASSLMDRGYGYTF
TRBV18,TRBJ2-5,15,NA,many,TGTGCCAGCTCACCTAATCTACAGGGCTATGAGACCCAGTACTTC,CASSPNLQGYETQYF
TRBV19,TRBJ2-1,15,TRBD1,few,TGTGCCAGTAGTGTCTCGGGACAGGGCGTCAATGAGCAGTTCTTC,CASSVSGQGVNEQFF
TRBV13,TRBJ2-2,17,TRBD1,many,TGTGCCAGCAGCAAACGAACCGGGACAGGGGCCCCCGGGGAGCTGTTTTTT,CASSKRTGTGAPGELFF
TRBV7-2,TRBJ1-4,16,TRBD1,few,TGTGCCAGCAGCCCAGGTCCCAACAGGGGTAGTGAAAAACTGTTTTTT,CASSPGPNRGSEKLFF